This T cell receptor beta chain is from a study of T cells in Graves' hyperthyroidism and ophthalmopathy. Study findings and constraints: Most clonotypes expanded in thyroid above 0.001 were likewise present in blood.

This clonotype was detected a few times. Its antigen is still unknown. From RNA transcripts, TCR beta CDR3 regions were amplified. A set of HTBI primers served as the primers for a first-round RT-PCR of the TCR CDR3. TCRdb re-analysed the multiplex PCR reads in MiXCR, keeping a single row per CDR3 protein. This table holds around 300,000 distinct CDR3 sequences, 11% to 15% found once. The length of the CDR3 is 14 residues. V lost 3 bases, J lost 0 bases, and 8 bases lay in between. Germline V gives CDR1 LGHDT, CDR2 YNNKEL (reference sequence). The receptor's source is a woman younger than 45 with Graves' hyperthyroidism. Sequenced sample: blood. This chain uses TRBV3-1 with TRBJ1-1; the D gene is possibly TRBD1 (5 bases). CDR3 bases: TGTGCCAGCAGCCATCGGGGACTGAACACTGAAGCTTTCTTT. Its protein is CASSHRGLNTEAFF.